This entry features one T cell receptor (beta chain) sequence. The antigen remains unidentified. One base away lies a much larger clone, so this may be a sequencing read error. Breast cancer patients provided tissue from their axillary draining lymph nodes. This entry belongs to a study of breast tumors, draining lymph nodes, adjacent tissues. Study conclusions and caveats: Tumor T cell lymph node origin was a supported hypothesis, not proven. Tumor repertoires ranked between lymph nodes and nontumor tissue in diversity, with V and J gene preferences. Compared with basal-like, luminal-like tumors shared significantly more repertoire with nontumor tissue.

Germline-derived CDR1 and CDR2 are MNHEY and SMNVEV (reference sequence). CDR3 length: 14 residues. From the multiplex PCR reads, TCRdb called clonotypes with MiXCR, one entry per CDR3 protein. This sample has approximately 130,000 distinct CDR3 sequences, with 21% found just once. This clonotype was sampled from a female donor with breast cancer. Some clones in this sample may be carry-over from other donors' samples. Sequenced input: axillary lymph node tissue. This sequence joins TRBV27 and TRBJ2-7; D may be TRBD1 or TRBD2 (5 bases each). CDR3 DNA: TGTGCCGGCAGTTCACGAGCGGACAACTACGAGCAGTACTTC. Its translation: CAGSSRADNYEQYF.